A single sample gave rise to the 24 T cell receptor beta chains below, sequenced in a study of blood T cell repertoires in COVID-19. The data were produced by immunoSEQ multiplex PCR, yet TCRdb's version contains in-frame clones alone and is incomplete. This table has 65,000 to 90,000 clones, more than 75% appearing once. Sequences were obtained from peripheral blood. Source of these receptors: a woman under 30 with acute or convalescent COVID-19.

The CDR3 sequence is CATSRGLNQPQHF. DNA of the CDR3: TGTGCCACCAGCAGGGGACTCAATCAGCCCCAGCATTTT. This chain links TRBV15 with TRBJ1-5; possible D gene TRBD1, 5 bases. The CDR3 is made up of 13 amino acids. Germline V lookup: CDR1 LNHNV, CDR2 YYDKDF (reference sequence). Trimming took 3 bases from V and 3 from J, leaving 6 bases between them.

The chain carries TRBV6-5 and TRBJ2-4; 9 nucleotides align to TRBD1. Germline V lookup: CDR1 MNHEY, CDR2 SVGAGI. The V segment lost 7 bases and the J segment 0 bases; nucleotides outside the gene matches: 4. CDR3 size: 15 residues. As DNA, the CDR3 is TGTGCCAGCAATTTGGACAGGGGAGCCAAAAACATTCAGTACTTC. Translated: CASNLDRGAKNIQYF.

This chain connects TRBV2 to TRBJ2-2; D is ambiguous. CDR3 length: 14 residues. The V end was cut by 2 bases, the J end by 6 bases, with 10 bases between. Germline V gene data show CDR1 as SNHLY and CDR2 as FYNNEI. CDR3 sequence (DNA): TGTGCCAGCAGTGAATTCGCAGGTGCCGGGGAGCTGTTTTTT. Protein product: CASSEFAGAGELFF.

V gene TRBV13 combines with J gene TRBJ2-5; 7 nucleotides match TRBD1. The V and J ends lost 6 bases and 4 bases, in that order; junction bases with no gene match: 8. From germline, CDR1 is PRHDT and CDR2 FYEKMQ (reference sequence). The CDR3 is 14 residues long. As DNA, the CDR3 is TGTGCCAGCAGATCAAGGGGGCCTAGAGAGACCCAGTACTTC. Protein product: CASRSRGPRETQYF.

This clone was picked up a small number of times. This chain joins TRBV5-1 and TRBJ2-7; D gene unclear. The V end lost 2 bases, the J end lost 2 bases, and 8 bases lay between the germline ends. Per the germline V gene, CDR1 is SGHRS and CDR2 is YFSETQ. This CDR3 has 13 amino acids. CDR3 sequence reads: CASSLDKAYEQYF. In DNA, the CDR3 is TGCGCCAGCAGCTTAGACAAAGCCTACGAGCAGTACTTC.

This clone was detected only once. The chain carries TRBV19 and TRBJ2-3, with 7 bases that match TRBD1. V gave up 5 bases and J gave up 1 base; unmatched junction bases: 3. CDR3 length equals 14 residues. Germline values: CDR1 LNHDA, CDR2 SQIVND (reference sequence). CDR3 residues: CASSLGQGTDTQYF. CDR3 nucleotides: TGTGCCAGTAGTCTCGGACAGGGCACAGATACGCAGTATTTT.

V is TRBV5-6 and J is TRBJ2-2; D gene uncertain. This CDR3 contains 14 residues. Trimming took off 0 bases at V and 4 bases at J, with 7 bases between the two ends. Germline loops: CDR1 SGHDT, CDR2 YYEEEE. The CDR3 sequence is CASSLGLSTGELFF. The CDR3 DNA follows: TGTGCCAGCAGCTTGGGTCTCAGCACCGGGGAGCTGTTTTTT. Filled out from reference TRBV5-6 and TRBJ2-2, the complete variable domain reads DAGVTQSPTHLIKTRGQQVTLRCSPKSGHDTVSWYQQALGQGPQFIFQYYEEEERQRGNFPDRFSGHQFPNYSSELNVNALLLGDSALYLCASSLGLSTGELFFGEGSRLTVL.

This chain joins TRBV18 and TRBJ2-1; D possibly corresponds to TRBD1 (6 bases). Germline CDR1 KGHSH, CDR2 LQKENI. The CDR3 spans 13 residues. V dropped 6 bases and J dropped 7 bases, with 13 bases sitting between them. CDR3 in DNA: TGTGCCAGCTCGGCAGGGGTAGGTAATGAGCAGTTCTTC. Its translation is CASSAGVGNEQFF.

This chain uses TRBV7-9 with TRBJ2-7; TRBD2 agrees at 13 bases. This CDR3 spans 15 amino acids. Unmatched junction bases numbered 6, after V lost 5 bases and J lost 5 bases. Looked up from germline, CDR1 is SEHNR and CDR2 is FQNEAQ (reference sequence). The CDR3 here is CASSKGLAGVNEQYF. The CDR3 DNA reads TGTGCCAGCAGCAAAGGACTAGCGGGAGTGAACGAGCAGTACTTC.

V gene TRBV18 combines with J gene TRBJ2-7, with 7 nucleotides matching TRBD2. V lost 5 bases, J lost 7 bases, and 11 bases stayed unmatched. This CDR3 comprises 14 residues. CDR1 and CDR2 from the germline V gene are KGHSH and LQKENI. DNA for the CDR3: TGTGCCAGCTCATTCGGACTAGGCCCAGAAGAGCAGTACTTC. It is translated as CASSFGLGPEEQYF.

This chain connects TRBV5-1 to TRBJ1-6; D call uncertain. The V end was cut by 4 bases, the J end by 7 bases, with 15 bases between. The CDR3 contains 15 residues. In germline, CDR1 is SGHRS, CDR2 YFSETQ. The CDR3 nucleotides are TGCGCCAGCAGCGAAACAGAGTCGCAGAATTCACCCCTCCACTTT. Translating gives CASSETESQNSPLHF.

V usage is TRBV4-3 and J usage is TRBJ2-5, with 9 positions matching TRBD2. This CDR3 comprises 16 residues. The J segment lost 5 bases and the V segment lost 1 base, leaving 8 bases of the junction unmatched. The V gene's germline CDR1 is LGHNA and CDR2 YSLEER. CDR3 residues: CASSQVISGSPETQYF. The DNA of the CDR3 is TGCGCCAGCAGCCAAGTGATTAGCGGGAGTCCCGAGACCCAGTACTTC.

The CDR3 region is CASSLDGQGTGYTF. DNA of the CDR3: TGTGCCAGCAGCCTCGATGGGCAGGGAACTGGCTACACCTTC. J is TRBJ1-2 and V is TRBV7-9, with a tentative D call TRBD1 (5 bases). There are 14 residues in the CDR3. V was cut by 5 bases and J by 7 bases, with 17 bases left in between. The V gene's germline CDR1 is SEHNR and CDR2 FQNEAQ (reference sequence). The variable domain in full, with the rest retrieved from reference TRBV7-9 and TRBJ1-2, is DTGVSQNPRHKITKRGQNVTFRCDPISEHNRLYWYRQTLGQGPEFLTYFQNEAQLEKSRLLSDRFSAERPKGSFSTLEIQRTEQGDSAMYLCASSLDGQGTGYTFGSGTRLTVV.

The gene calls are TRBV2 and TRBJ1-2; D gene unclear. Per germline, CDR1 SNHLY and CDR2 FYNNEI. The CDR3 has 13 amino acids. Trimming removed 4 bases at V and 6 bases at J, with 12 bases between. CDR3 residues: CASSGRGSNGYTF. The CDR3 bases are TGTGCCAGCAGTGGTCGGGGATCGAATGGCTACACCTTC. Complete variable domain (other parts from reference TRBV2 and TRBJ1-2): EPEVTQTPSHQVTQMGQEVILRCVPISNHLYFYWYRQILGQKVEFLVSFYNNEISEKSEIFDDQFSVERPDGSNFTLKIRSTKLEDSAMYFCASSGRGSNGYTFGSGTRLTVV.

CDR3 nucleotide sequence: TGCGCCAGCAGCCAAGGGGGGACTCCCCTCCACTTT. Its translation: CASSQGGTPLHF. V and J are TRBV4-1 and TRBJ1-6; weak D call: TRBD1 (5 bases). The length of the CDR3 is 12 residues. Germline CDR1 MGHRA, CDR2 YSYEKL. V lost 1 base and J 13 bases, leaving 8 bases between the germline ends.

V is TRBV3-1 (or the pseudogene TRBV3-2) and J is TRBJ1-2, with D perhaps TRBD1 (5 bases). The CDR3 contains 14 residues. Trimming took 2 bases from V and 8 from J, leaving 15 bases between them. Germline CDR1 LGHDT, CDR2 YNNKEL (reference sequence). CDR3 in DNA: TGTGCCAGCAGCCAAACTGACAGAGCAAGCGGCTACACCTTC. The encoded protein is CASSQTDRASGYTF.

V gene TRBV30 combines with J gene TRBJ2-1; 10 positions match TRBD1. CDR1 and CDR2 (germline): GTSNPN, SVGIG (reference sequence). The CDR3 length is 15 residues. With V trimmed by 5 bases and J by 9 bases, 13 bases remained unmatched. CDR3 in amino acids: CAWVLKGTGAIEQFF. CDR3 nucleotide sequence: TGTGCCTGGGTACTAAAAGGGACAGGGGCGATTGAGCAGTTCTTC.

This clone was counted only a few times. The chain links TRBV19 to TRBJ1-2; TRBD1 matches at 12 bases. This CDR3 has 15 amino acids. V shed 5 bases, J shed 4 bases, and the junction held 5 bases outside the gene matches. Per germline, CDR1 LNHDA and CDR2 SQIVND (reference sequence). The CDR3 sequence: CASSPGTGGFYGYTF. CDR3 in DNA: TGTGCCAGTAGTCCCGGGACAGGGGGCTTCTATGGCTACACCTTC.

CDR3 protein: CASSKGGGNEQFF. The DNA for the CDR3 is TGTGCCAGCAGCAAGGGAGGGGGCAATGAGCAGTTCTTC. V gene TRBV13 combines with J gene TRBJ2-1, with TRBD2 as a possible D gene (7 bases). Between the trimmed V and J ends, which lost 5 bases and 6 bases, there was a span of 11 bases. This CDR3 comprises 13 residues. Germline CDR1 and CDR2: PRHDT and FYEKMQ (reference sequence).

The J gene is TRBJ1-3, the V gene TRBV6-5; D ambiguous. The V gene's germline CDR1 is MNHEY and CDR2 SVGAGI. This CDR3 is built from 14 residues. V lost 0 bases, J lost 2 bases, and 5 bases lay in between. The CDR3 protein is CASSYSTTGNTIYF. CDR3 sequence (DNA): TGTGCCAGCAGTTACTCGACAACTGGAAACACCATATATTTT.

The chain is built from TRBV19 and TRBJ1-4; TRBD1 matches at 7 bases. The V gene's germline CDR1 is LNHDA and CDR2 SQIVND (reference sequence). The CDR3 is 14 amino acids. The V gene end was trimmed by 7 bases and the J gene end by 3 bases; junction bases not matched to a gene: 5. CDR3 residues: CASTRTGSNEKLFF. CDR3 in DNA: TGTGCCAGTACTCGGACAGGCTCTAATGAAAAACTGTTTTTT.

The chain carries TRBV18 and TRBJ2-3; the D is unclear. Trimming took 8 bases from V and 0 from J, leaving 12 bases between them. The CDR3 sequence is 14 residues long. The germline gives CDR1 KGHSH, CDR2 LQKENI. The CDR3 region has the DNA TGTGCCAGCAAACAGACGGCTAGCACAGATACGCAGTATTTT. Amino acids: CASKQTASTDTQYF.

The rearrangement uses TRBV10-2 and TRBJ1-1; TRBD1 matches at 7 bases. The J segment lost 1 base and the V segment lost 1 base, leaving 0 bases of the junction unmatched. Germline V gene lookup returns CDR1 WSHSY and CDR2 SAAADI. The CDR3 consists of 14 residues. The CDR3 loop reads CASSEYRGNTEAFF. CDR3 nucleotides: TGCGCCAGCAGTGAGTACAGGGGGAACACTGAAGCTTTCTTT.

The V and J genes are TRBV23-1 and TRBJ2-5, with 8 positions matching TRBD2. TRBV23-1 is treated as an ORF (open reading frame) with a function not yet certain. CDR3 length: 17 amino acids. V shed 3 bases, J shed 1 base, and the junction held 10 bases outside the gene matches. CDR3 sequence reads: CASSHRIAGSSQETQYF. In DNA form, the CDR3 reads TGCGCCAGCAGTCACCGCATAGCGGGGAGCAGCCAAGAGACCCAGTACTTC.